These 22 T cell receptor beta chains came from one sample sequenced in a study of cytomegalovirus exposure and HLA in healthy donors (dated by TCRdb to 2017 to 2019). Libraries came from the immunoSEQ multiplex PCR assay. For the multiplex PCR, a mixture combining 60 forward primers for TCR Vbeta segments and 13 reverse primers for TCR Jbeta segments was used. TCRdb took over this immuneACCESS table, retaining in-frame rearrangements with V and J assigned. Such tables are incomplete; in checked studies, under half of the missing clones stem from an unresolved V gene, and the remainder is unexplained. The table for this sample lists 130,000 or so clones. The ten largest clonotypes hold about 1.6% of the sample. The material sequenced was PBMCs. Receptor source: a woman between 40 and 50 years old in good health and CMV-seronegative.

The V call is TRBV5-6, the J call TRBJ2-6; 9 nucleotides align to TRBD1. The CDR3 totals 15 residues. Germline V lookup: CDR1 SGHDT, CDR2 YYEEEE. Trimming took 4 bases from V and 4 from J; bases not matched to a gene: 3. The CDR3 loop is CASSVQGAGANVLTF. The CDR3 region has the DNA TGTGCCAGCAGCGTACAGGGGGCCGGGGCCAACGTCCTGACTTTC.

The rearrangement uses TRBV5-1 and TRBJ1-1; D gene uncertain. There are 11 residues in the CDR3. V shed 4 bases and J shed 6 bases, with 7 bases lying between them. The germline gives CDR1 SGHRS, CDR2 YFSETQ. CDR3 DNA: TGCGCCAGCAGCGCAGGCCCTGAAGCTTTCTTT. Amino acids: CASSAGPEAFF.

The CDR3 DNA reads TGTGCCAGCAGCCCCCCCAGCGACTACGAGCAGTACTTC. Translated, it gives CASSPPSDYEQYF. The gene calls are TRBV7-9 and TRBJ2-7; D gene unclear. Trimming took 5 bases from V and 3 from J, leaving 11 bases between them. This CDR3 comprises 13 residues. Germline values: CDR1 SEHNR, CDR2 FQNEAQ (reference sequence). The whole variable domain, remainder taken from reference TRBV7-9 and TRBJ2-7, is DTGVSQNPRHKITKRGQNVTFRCDPISEHNRLYWYRQTLGQGPEFLTYFQNEAQLEKSRLLSDRFSAERPKGSFSTLEIQRTEQGDSAMYLCASSPPSDYEQYFGPGTRLTVT.

This chain links TRBV6-5 with TRBJ1-1, with a tentative D call TRBD1 (6 bases). The ends were cut back, 6 bases at V and 2 bases at J, with 16 bases in the middle. CDR3 length equals 15 residues. The germline V gene has CDR1 MNHEY and CDR2 SVGAGI. CDR3 sequence: CASRRFRGSNTEAFF. CDR3 DNA sequence: TGTGCCAGCAGACGATTCAGGGGATCCAACACTGAAGCTTTCTTT.

V gene TRBV18 combines with J gene TRBJ1-5; 8 bases line up with TRBD1. J gave up 6 bases and V 6 bases, and 7 bases lay outside the gene matches. The V gene's germline CDR1 is KGHSH and CDR2 LQKENI. The CDR3 is made up of 14 amino acids. The CDR3 loop is CASSPDRVGQPQHF. In nucleotides, the CDR3 is TGTGCCAGCTCCCCGGACAGGGTGGGTCAGCCCCAGCATTTT.

V usage is TRBV27 and J usage is TRBJ1-2; TRBD1 aligns across 8 bases. Germline CDR1 is MNHEY and CDR2 is SMNVEV (reference sequence). The V gene end was trimmed by 3 bases and the J gene end by 5 bases; junction bases not matched to a gene: 2. This CDR3 contains 13 residues. The CDR3 region is CASSFTGGYGYTF. The DNA for the CDR3 is TGTGCCAGCAGTTTTACAGGGGGTTATGGCTACACCTTC.

This chain uses TRBV7-3 with TRBJ2-2; 9 nucleotides line up with TRBD1. The J segment lost 4 bases and the V segment lost 5 bases, leaving 5 bases of the junction unmatched. The CDR3 length is 15 residues. From germline, CDR1 is SGHTA and CDR2 FQGTGA. DNA of the CDR3: TGTGCCAGCAGCGTAGGACAGGGGCCCACCGGGGAGCTGTTTTTT. As protein: CASSVGQGPTGELFF.

The J gene is TRBJ1-2, the V gene TRBV19; TRBD1 aligns across 7 bases. This CDR3 region has 14 residues. CDR1 and CDR2 from the germline V gene are LNHDA and SQIVND (reference sequence). The V segment lost 4 bases and the J segment 1 base; nucleotides outside the gene matches: 3. The CDR3 DNA reads as TGTGCCAGTAGTACGGGACAGAATAACTATGGCTACACCTTC. Protein product: CASSTGQNNYGYTF.

The V gene is TRBV19, the J gene TRBJ1-1; D remains ambiguous. V gave up 3 bases and J gave up 3 bases, with 5 bases separating them. The CDR3 is made up of 12 amino acids. From germline, CDR1 is LNHDA and CDR2 SQIVND (reference sequence). CDR3 region: CASSIIDTEAFF. The CDR3 DNA reads TGTGCCAGTAGTATTATTGACACTGAAGCTTTCTTT.

The chain recombines TRBV7-2 with TRBJ1-5, with a possible D match to TRBD1 (6 bases). Germline assignment: CDR1 SGHTA and CDR2 FQGNSA. The CDR3 sequence is 15 residues long. Trimming removed 0 bases from V and 6 bases from J, with 12 bases in between. The CDR3: CASSLAGGAGQPQHF. Written as DNA, the CDR3 is TGTGCCAGCAGCTTAGCGGGGGGGGCAGGTCAGCCCCAGCATTTT. Based on the CDR3 plus reference TRBV7-2 and TRBJ1-5, the full variable domain is GAGVSQSPSNKVTEKGKDVELRCDPISGHTALYWYRQSLGQGLEFLIYFQGNSAPDKSGLPSDRFSAERTGGSVSTLTIQRTQQEDSAVYLCASSLAGGAGQPQHFGDGTRLSIL.

The V and J genes are TRBV6-6 and TRBJ1-1; 7 bases agree with TRBD1. J lost 7 bases, V lost 8 bases, and 4 bases had no gene match. Germline V gene sequence: CDR1 MNHNY, CDR2 SVGAGI (reference sequence). The length of the CDR3 is 11 residues. CDR3 sequence (DNA): TGTGCCAGCCTTCAGGGGGGTGAAGCTTTCTTT. Protein sequence: CASLQGGEAFF.

V usage is TRBV16 and J usage is TRBJ2-7; a possible D gene is TRBD2 (6 bases). V gave up 3 bases and J gave up 7 bases, with 13 bases separating them. Germline lookup yields CDR1 KGHSY and CDR2 FQNENV. The CDR3 contains 13 residues. The CDR3 here is CASSHGVRGEQYF. CDR3 in DNA: TGTGCCAGCAGCCATGGGGTTCGGGGGGAGCAGTACTTC.

A note on this clone: In the same sample, other DNA sequences code for this CDR3. The V call is TRBV6-5, the J call TRBJ1-2; 8 nucleotides match TRBD1. V shed 0 bases, J shed 5 bases, and the junction held 2 bases outside the gene matches. The CDR3 loop spans 14 amino acids. Germline assignment: CDR1 MNHEY and CDR2 SVGAGI. The CDR3 sequence: CASSYSDRGYGYTF. The DNA for the CDR3 is TGTGCCAGCAGTTACTCCGACAGGGGATATGGCTACACCTTC.

The chain uses TRBV7-9 and TRBJ2-1; TRBD1 matches at 9 bases. V dropped 4 bases and J dropped 7; count of bases not matched to a gene: 11. The CDR3 is made up of 16 amino acids. CDR1 is SEHNR, CDR2 FQNEAQ, per germline (reference sequence). DNA of the CDR3: TGTGCCAGCAGCTCCGGGACAGGGATGGACGTAAATGAGCAGTTCTTC. Its translation is CASSSGTGMDVNEQFF.

The genes are TRBV6-1 and TRBJ2-5; 7 bases agree with TRBD2. V was pared by 8 bases and J by 4 bases, with 7 bases of the junction left unmatched. Germline values: CDR1 MNHNS, CDR2 SASEGT. CDR3 size: 13 residues. In DNA form, the CDR3 reads TGTGCCAGCGGGGGGGGTCTGTCAGAGACCCAGTACTTC. Protein: CASGGGLSETQYF.

This chain links TRBV10-3 with TRBJ2-5; 7 bases agree with TRBD1. After removal of 0 bases from V and 5 bases from J, the junction contained 3 bases not matched to a gene. CDR1 and CDR2 (germline): ENHRY, SYGVKD. The CDR3 is 14 amino acids. The CDR3, as DNA: TGTGCCATCAGTGAGTCGGGACAGAGGGAGACCCAGTACTTC. It codes for CAISESGQRETQYF.

This chain uses TRBV15 with TRBJ1-1, with 8 positions matching TRBD1. The CDR3 totals 14 residues. From germline, CDR1 is LNHNV and CDR2 YYDKDF (reference sequence). J lost 5 bases, V lost 3 bases, and 5 bases had no gene match. This chain's CDR3 is CATSRDRAVTEAFF. For the CDR3, the DNA is TGTGCCACCAGCAGGGACAGGGCAGTTACTGAAGCTTTCTTT. Full variable domain (remainder filled in from reference TRBV15 and TRBJ1-1): DAMVIQNPRYQVTQFGKPVTLSCSQTLNHNVMYWYQQKSSQAPKLLFHYYDKDFNNEADTPDNFQSRRPNTSFCFLDIRSPGLGDTAMYLCATSRDRAVTEAFFGQGTRLTVV.

This rearrangement joins TRBV4-1 to TRBJ1-2; TRBD1 agrees at 7 bases. Germline V gene sequence: CDR1 MGHRA, CDR2 YSYEKL. The CDR3 has 15 residues. Losses at the gene ends were 6 bases for V and 1 base for J; bases not matched to a gene: 8. CDR3 protein: CASRPPGTVNYGYTF. In DNA, the CDR3 is TGCGCCAGCAGGCCCCCGGGGACAGTTAACTATGGCTACACCTTC.

This chain uses TRBV5-6 with TRBJ2-3, with D unclear. V lost 4 bases, J lost 8 bases, and 11 bases lay in between. Germline values: CDR1 SGHDT, CDR2 YYEEEE. The CDR3 has 12 residues. Written as DNA, the CDR3 is TGTGCCAGCAGCACCAGGTCCGGTACGCAGTATTTT. It is translated as CASSTRSGTQYF.

The rearrangement links TRBV10-3 to TRBJ2-5; TRBD2 agrees at 9 bases. The length of the CDR3 is 16 residues. V dropped 6 bases and J dropped 4; count of bases not matched to a gene: 12. CDR1 and CDR2 (germline): ENHRY, SYGVKD. The CDR3 region is CAISPGLAGIAETQYF. The CDR3 nucleotides are TGTGCCATCAGCCCGGGGCTAGCGGGGATCGCAGAGACCCAGTACTTC.

The chain is built from TRBV5-5 and TRBJ2-4; 7 bases are shared with TRBD2. V trimming: 0 bases; J trimming: 10 bases; junction bases outside the gene matches: 7. The CDR3 is 14 residues long. CDR1 and CDR2 from the germline V gene are SGHKS and YYEKEE (reference sequence). The DNA for the CDR3 is TGTGCCAGCAGCTTGGCTGGGAGGCGGGGGATTCAGTACTTC. Protein product: CASSLAGRRGIQYF.

Comment on this clone: A junction boundary mismatches the germline segment, possibly from a read error. The chain uses TRBV7-2 and TRBJ1-1; no clear D gene. CDR3 length: 12 amino acids. Germline V CDR1 and CDR2: SGHTA, FQGNSA. CDR3 DNA sequence: TGTGCCAGCAGCATTTGGGCCATCTCGGTAGGCTTT. Protein sequence: CASSIWAISVGF. The entire variable domain, with the rest obtained from reference TRBV7-2 and TRBJ1-1, is as follows: GAGVSQSPSNKVTEKGKDVELRCDPISGHTALYWYRQSLGQGLEFLIYFQGNSAPDKSGLPSDRFSAERTGGSVSTLTIQRTQQEDSAVYLCASSIWAISVGFGQGTRLTVV.